The T cell receptor (beta chain) described here comes from a study of T cells after yellow fever vaccination. The TCR cDNA carried a universal primer site and UMIs from 5'RACE template switching. TCRdb re-analysed the 5' RACE reads in MiXCR, keeping a single row per CDR3 protein. The sample consists of approximately 510,000 distinct CDR3 sequences, roughly 22% of them appearing once. Only a few counts were recorded for this clonotype. Its antigen remains unidentified. Trimming removed 4 bases at V and 4 bases at J, with 8 bases between. Germline-derived CDR1 and CDR2 are ENHRY and SYGVKD. This CDR3 has 12 amino acids. Regarding the study as a whole: Boosting was followed by the reappearance of most primary-vaccination clones (about 97% CD4, about 90% CD8). Across the CD4 and CD8 compartments, a small share of clonotypes was present in both.

The starting material was PBMCs, obtained 20 to 25 days after the first yellow fever vaccination. This receptor was identified in a man aged 18-30 years who received the YFV17D yellow fever vaccine. V gene TRBV10-3 combines with J gene TRBJ2-7; D is uncertain. The CDR3 DNA follows: TGTGCCATCAGTGCTGGGTCATACGAGCAGTACTTC. Protein sequence: CAISAGSYEQYF.